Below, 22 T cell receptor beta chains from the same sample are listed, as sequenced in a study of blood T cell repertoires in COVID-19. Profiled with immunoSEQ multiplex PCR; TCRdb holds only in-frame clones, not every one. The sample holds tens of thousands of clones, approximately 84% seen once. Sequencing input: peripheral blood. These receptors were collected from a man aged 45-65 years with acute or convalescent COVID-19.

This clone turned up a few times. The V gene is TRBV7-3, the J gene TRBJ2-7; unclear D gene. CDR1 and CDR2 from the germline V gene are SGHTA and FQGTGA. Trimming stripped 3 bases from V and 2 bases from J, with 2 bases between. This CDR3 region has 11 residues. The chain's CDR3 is CASSFTYEQYF. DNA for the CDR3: TGTGCCAGCAGCTTCACCTACGAGCAGTACTTC.

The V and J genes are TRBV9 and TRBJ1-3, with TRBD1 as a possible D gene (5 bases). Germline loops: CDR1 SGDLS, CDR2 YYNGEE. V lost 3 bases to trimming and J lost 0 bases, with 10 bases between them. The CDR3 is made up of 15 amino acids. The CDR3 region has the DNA TGTGCCAGCAGCGGCTCAGGGAACTCTGGAAACACCATATATTTT. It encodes CASSGSGNSGNTIYF. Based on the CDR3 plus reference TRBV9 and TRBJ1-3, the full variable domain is DSGVTQTPKHLITATGQRVTLRCSPRSGDLSVYWYQQSLDQGLQFLIQYYNGEERAKGNILERFSAQQFPDLHSELNLSSLELGDSALYFCASSGSGNSGNTIYFGEGSWLTVV.

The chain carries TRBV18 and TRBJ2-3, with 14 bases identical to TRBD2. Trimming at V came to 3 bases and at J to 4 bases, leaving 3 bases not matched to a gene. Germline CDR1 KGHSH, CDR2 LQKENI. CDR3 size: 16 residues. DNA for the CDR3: TGTGCCAGCTCACCGACTAGCGGGGGGGCCTCAGATACGCAGTATTTT. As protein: CASSPTSGGASDTQYF.

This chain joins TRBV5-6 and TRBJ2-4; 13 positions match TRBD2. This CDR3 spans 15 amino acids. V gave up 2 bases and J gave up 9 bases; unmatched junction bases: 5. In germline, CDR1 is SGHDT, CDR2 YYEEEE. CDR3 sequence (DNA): TGTGCCAGCAGCTTCCGACTAGCGGGGGGTGCCATTCAGTACTTC. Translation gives CASSFRLAGGAIQYF.

CDR3 sequence reads: CASSHTGGNTGELFF. The CDR3 DNA reads TGTGCCAGCAGTCACACAGGGGGGAACACCGGGGAGCTGTTTTTT. The J gene is TRBJ2-2, the V gene TRBV6-5, with TRBD1 identical over 8 bases. V lost 5 bases and J lost 1; bases outside the gene matches: 3. This CDR3 comprises 15 residues. The V gene's germline CDR1 is MNHEY and CDR2 SVGAGI.

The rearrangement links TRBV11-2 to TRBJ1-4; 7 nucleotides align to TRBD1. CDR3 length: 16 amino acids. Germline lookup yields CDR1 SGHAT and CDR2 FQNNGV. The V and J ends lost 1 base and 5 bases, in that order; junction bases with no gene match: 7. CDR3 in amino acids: CASSLGRDRVNEKLFF. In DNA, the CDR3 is TGTGCCAGCAGCTTAGGACGAGACAGGGTAAATGAAAAACTGTTTTTT.

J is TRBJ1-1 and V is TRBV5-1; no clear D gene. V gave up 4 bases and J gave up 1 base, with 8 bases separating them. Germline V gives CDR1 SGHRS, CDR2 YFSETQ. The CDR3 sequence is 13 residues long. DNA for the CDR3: TGCGCCAGCAGCCAAACACAGAACACTGAAGCTTTCTTT. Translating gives CASSQTQNTEAFF.

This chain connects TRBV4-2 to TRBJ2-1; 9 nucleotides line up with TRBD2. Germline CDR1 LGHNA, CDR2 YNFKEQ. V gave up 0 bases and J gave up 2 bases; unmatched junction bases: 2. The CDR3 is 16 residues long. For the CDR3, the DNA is TGTGCCAGCAGCCAAGACGAGCGGGAGGCCTACAATGAGCAGTTCTTC. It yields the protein CASSQDEREAYNEQFF.

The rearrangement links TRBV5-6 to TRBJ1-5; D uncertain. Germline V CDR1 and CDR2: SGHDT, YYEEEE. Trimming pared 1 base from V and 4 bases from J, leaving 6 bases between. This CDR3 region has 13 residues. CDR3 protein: CASSLSGNQPQHF. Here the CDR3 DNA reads TGTGCCAGCAGCTTGAGCGGGAATCAGCCCCAGCATTTT.

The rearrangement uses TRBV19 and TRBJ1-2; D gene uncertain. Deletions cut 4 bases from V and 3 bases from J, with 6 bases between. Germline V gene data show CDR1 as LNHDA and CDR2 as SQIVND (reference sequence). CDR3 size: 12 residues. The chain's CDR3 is CASSTRYYGYTF. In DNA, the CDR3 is TGTGCCAGTAGTACCCGGTACTATGGCTACACCTTC.

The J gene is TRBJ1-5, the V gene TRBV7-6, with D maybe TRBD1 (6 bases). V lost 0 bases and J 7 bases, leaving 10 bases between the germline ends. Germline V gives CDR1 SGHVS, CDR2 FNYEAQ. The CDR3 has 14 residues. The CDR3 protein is CASSLAPQGQPQHF. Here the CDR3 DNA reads TGTGCCAGCAGCTTAGCCCCACAGGGCCAGCCCCAGCATTTT.

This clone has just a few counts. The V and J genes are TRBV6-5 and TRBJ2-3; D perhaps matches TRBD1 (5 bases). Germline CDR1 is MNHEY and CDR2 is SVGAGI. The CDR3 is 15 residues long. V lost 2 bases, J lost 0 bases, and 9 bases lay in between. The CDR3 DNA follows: TGTGCCAGCAGTTACCAGGGATTGAGCACAGATACGCAGTATTTT. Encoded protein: CASSYQGLSTDTQYF.

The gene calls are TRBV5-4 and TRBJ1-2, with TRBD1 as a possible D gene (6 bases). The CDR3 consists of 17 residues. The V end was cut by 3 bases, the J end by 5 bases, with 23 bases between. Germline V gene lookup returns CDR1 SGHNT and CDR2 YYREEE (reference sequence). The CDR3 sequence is CASSWTVRNRLAYGYTF. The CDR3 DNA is TGTGCCAGCAGCTGGACAGTCAGAAATAGACTAGCTTATGGCTACACCTTC.

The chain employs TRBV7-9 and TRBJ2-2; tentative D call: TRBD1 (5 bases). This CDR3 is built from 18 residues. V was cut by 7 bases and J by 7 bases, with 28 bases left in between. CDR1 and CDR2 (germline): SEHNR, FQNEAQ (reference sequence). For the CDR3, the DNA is TGTGCCAGCACCAATAGCTTGGTTTCTGGCAGGGCCAACGGGGAGCTGTTTTTT. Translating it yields CASTNSLVSGRANGELFF.

The CDR3 DNA is TGTGCTAGTGGTACAGGGGGCAACTATGGCTACACCTTC. Amino acid sequence: CASGTGGNYGYTF. J is TRBJ1-2 and V is TRBV12-5; 9 bases line up with TRBD1. There are 13 residues in the CDR3. CDR1 LGHNT and CDR2 FRNRAP come from the germline V gene. V was clipped by 5 bases and J by 2 bases; unmatched bases: 0.

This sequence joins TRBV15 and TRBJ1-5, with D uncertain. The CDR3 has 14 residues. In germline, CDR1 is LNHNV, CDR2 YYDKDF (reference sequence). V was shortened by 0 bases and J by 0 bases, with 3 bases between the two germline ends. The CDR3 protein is CATSRDYSNQPQHF. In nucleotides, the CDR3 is TGTGCCACCAGCAGAGACTATAGCAATCAGCCCCAGCATTTT. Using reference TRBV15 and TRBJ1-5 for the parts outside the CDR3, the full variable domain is DAMVIQNPRYQVTQFGKPVTLSCSQTLNHNVMYWYQQKSSQAPKLLFHYYDKDFNNEADTPDNFQSRRPNTSFCFLDIRSPGLGDTAMYLCATSRDYSNQPQHFGDGTRLSIL.

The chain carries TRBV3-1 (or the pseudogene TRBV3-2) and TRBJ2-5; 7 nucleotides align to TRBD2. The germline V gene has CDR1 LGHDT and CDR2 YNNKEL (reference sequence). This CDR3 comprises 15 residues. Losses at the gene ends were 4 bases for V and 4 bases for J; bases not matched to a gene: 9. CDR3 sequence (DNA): TGTGCCAGCAGCCCCTATGGGGAGGGGAGAGAGACCCAGTACTTC. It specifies CASSPYGEGRETQYF.

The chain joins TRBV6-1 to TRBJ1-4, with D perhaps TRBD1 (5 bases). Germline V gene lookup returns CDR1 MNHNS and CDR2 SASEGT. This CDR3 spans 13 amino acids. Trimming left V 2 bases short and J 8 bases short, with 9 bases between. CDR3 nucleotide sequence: TGTGCCAGCAGTGAATCGGACACAGAAAAACTGTTTTTT. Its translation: CASSESDTEKLFF.

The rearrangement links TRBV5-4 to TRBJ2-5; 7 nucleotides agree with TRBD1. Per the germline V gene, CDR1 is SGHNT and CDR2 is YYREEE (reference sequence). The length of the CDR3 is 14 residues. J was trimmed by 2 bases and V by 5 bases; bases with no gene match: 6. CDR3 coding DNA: TGTGCCAGCAGTCTGACAGGGCAACAAGAGACCCAGTACTTC. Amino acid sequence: CASSLTGQQETQYF.

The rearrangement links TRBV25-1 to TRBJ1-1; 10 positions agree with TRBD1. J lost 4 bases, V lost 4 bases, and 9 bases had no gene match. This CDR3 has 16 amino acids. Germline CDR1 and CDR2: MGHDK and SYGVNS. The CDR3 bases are TGTGCCAGCAGTGGAGACTTGACAGGGGGCATCACTGAAGCTTTCTTT. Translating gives CASSGDLTGGITEAFF.

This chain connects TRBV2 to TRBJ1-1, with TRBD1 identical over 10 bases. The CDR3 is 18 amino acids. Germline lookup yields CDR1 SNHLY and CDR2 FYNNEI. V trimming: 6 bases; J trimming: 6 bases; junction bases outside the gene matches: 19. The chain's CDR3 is CASRAGRQGAQGHPEAFF. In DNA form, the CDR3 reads TGTGCCAGCAGGGCCGGAAGACAGGGGGCGCAAGGTCACCCTGAAGCTTTCTTT.

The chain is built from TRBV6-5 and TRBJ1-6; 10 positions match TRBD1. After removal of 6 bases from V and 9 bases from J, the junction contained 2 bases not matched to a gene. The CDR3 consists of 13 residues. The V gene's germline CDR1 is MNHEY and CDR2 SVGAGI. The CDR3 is CASSRTGGSPLHF. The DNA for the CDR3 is TGTGCCAGCAGCCGGACAGGGGGTTCACCCCTCCACTTT.